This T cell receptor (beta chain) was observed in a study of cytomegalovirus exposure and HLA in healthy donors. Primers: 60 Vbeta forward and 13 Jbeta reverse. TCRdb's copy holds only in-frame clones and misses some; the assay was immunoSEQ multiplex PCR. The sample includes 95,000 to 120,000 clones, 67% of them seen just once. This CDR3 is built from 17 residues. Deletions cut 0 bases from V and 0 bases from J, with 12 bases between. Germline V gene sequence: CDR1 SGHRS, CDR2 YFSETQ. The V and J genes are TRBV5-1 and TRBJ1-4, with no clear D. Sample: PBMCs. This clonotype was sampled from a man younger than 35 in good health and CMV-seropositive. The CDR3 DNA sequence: TGCGCCAGCAGCTTGGAAGGAAGCGGAGCAACTAATGAAAAACTGTTTTTT. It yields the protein CASSLEGSGATNEKLFF.